What follows describes a single T cell receptor (beta chain). Clones were read by immunoSEQ multiplex PCR, and TCRdb kept only the in-frame ones, dropping some. The sample comprises fewer than 700,000 clones, around 87% of which are singletons, and 0.0085% to 0.012% rests with the top ten. Trimming left V 4 bases short and J 1 base short, with 17 bases between. Per the germline V gene, CDR1 is SEHNR and CDR2 is FQNEAQ (reference sequence). The CDR3 is 17 residues long. This sample stems from a study of shared T cell receptors in the human thymus. These data are also associated with another study on human thymus T cells. This second study notes: Corrective surgery for congenital heart defects was being performed on the healthy Finnish infants who were the donors. From resections taken during corrective heart surgery, the thymus tissue was obtained. Related research found strongly overlapping thymic repertoires in unrelated individuals.

Sequenced input: thymocytes. J is TRBJ2-4 and V is TRBV7-9; a possible D gene is TRBD1 (6 bases). This receptor was obtained from a boy younger than two with a congenital heart defect. The CDR3 protein is CASSYLAQGWAKNIQYF. The CDR3 nucleotides are TGTGCCAGCAGCTACCTTGCACAGGGTTGGGCCAAAAACATTCAGTACTTC.